Below are 7 T cell receptor beta chains sequenced from a single sample in a study of blood T cell repertoires in COVID-19. This table comes from immunoSEQ multiplex PCR, and its TCRdb copy is limited to in-frame clones, with some not included. Of approximately 120,000 clones in the sample, about 94% were seen once. The sample consisted of peripheral blood. Every receptor here comes from a man in his fifties with COVID-19, enrolled during active disease.

V and J are TRBV6-1 and TRBJ2-1, with 13 positions matching TRBD2. CDR1 and CDR2 from the germline V gene are MNHNS and SASEGT. The length of the CDR3 is 16 residues. The V and J ends lost 3 bases and 3 bases, in that order; junction bases with no gene match: 2. The CDR3 reads CASSDGLAGVYNEQFF. The CDR3 DNA follows: TGTGCCAGCAGTGATGGACTAGCGGGAGTCTACAATGAGCAGTTCTTC.

The V gene is TRBV12-3 or TRBV12-4, the J gene TRBJ2-1; no reliable D call. The CDR3 spans 13 residues. With 5 bases removed from V and 7 bases from J, the gap between germline ends came to 12 bases. The chain's CDR3 is CASSPTPRNEQFF. CDR3 sequence (DNA): TGTGCCAGCAGTCCGACCCCGCGGAATGAGCAGTTCTTC.

The chain combines TRBV4-1 with TRBJ2-7; TRBD1 matches 7 bases. The CDR3 is 14 residues long. CDR1 and CDR2 from the germline V gene are MGHRA and YSYEKL. With V trimmed by 3 bases and J by 2 bases, 4 bases remained unmatched. The CDR3 nucleotides read TGCGCCAGCAGCCAGCACGACAGGGCCTACGAGCAGTACTTC. Translation: CASSQHDRAYEQYF.

The chain uses TRBV6-1 and TRBJ1-5, with a tentative D call TRBD1 (5 bases). The V end was cut by 1 base, the J end by 5 bases, with 12 bases between. From germline, CDR1 is MNHNS and CDR2 SASEGT. The CDR3 loop spans 15 amino acids. Written as DNA, the CDR3 is TGTGCCAGCAGTGAAGGAGTGGGGGGGTATCAGCCCCAGCATTTT. As protein: CASSEGVGGYQPQHF.

The DNA of the CDR3 is TGTGCCAGCAGCCAACTTCTAGCGGGAGGCGAGCAGTACTTC. Translating gives CASSQLLAGGEQYF. The chain has TRBV3-1 (or the pseudogene TRBV3-2) and TRBJ2-7, with 11 nucleotides matching TRBD2. This CDR3 has 14 residues. V lost 2 bases to trimming and J lost 6 bases; unmatched junction nucleotides: 3. Germline CDR1 and CDR2: LGHDT and YNNKEL (reference sequence).

The V call is TRBV7-9, the J call TRBJ2-1; D unresolved. The CDR3 contains 13 residues. The germline gives CDR1 SEHNR, CDR2 FQNEAQ (reference sequence). V lost 5 bases, J lost 9 bases, and 14 bases lay in between. The CDR3 sequence: CASSPPSRLEQFF. The CDR3 bases are TGTGCCAGCAGCCCCCCGTCGCGCCTTGAGCAGTTCTTC.

CDR3 in DNA: TGTGCCAGCAGCTATGACAGGTTCACAGATACGCAGTATTTT. Its translation: CASSYDRFTDTQYF. The gene calls are TRBV11-3 and TRBJ2-3, with TRBD1 as a possible D gene (6 bases). Trimming stripped 4 bases from V and 2 bases from J, with 10 bases between. The CDR3 has 14 residues. CDR1 and CDR2 from the germline V gene are SGHNT and YENEEA.